Below are 24 T cell receptor beta chains sequenced from a single sample in a study of beta chain features in type 1 diabetes. The authors reverse transcribed all of the isolated RNA, so sequencing captured expressed TCRB transcripts. Assay: immunoSEQ multiplex PCR; the TCRdb copy retains only in-frame clones and omits some. The sample has a few hundred thousand clones, roughly 13% seen once. Sequenced: naive CD4+ T cells from blood. These receptors all come from a man younger than 35 in good health.

The genes are TRBV7-6 and TRBJ2-1, with D possibly matching TRBD1 (9 bases). In germline, CDR1 is SGHVS, CDR2 FNYEAQ. Trimming cost V 5 bases and J 10 bases, with 24 bases left between them. The CDR3 has 16 residues. CDR3 loop: CASSPGGGQGGWEQFF. Here the CDR3 DNA reads TGTGCCAGCAGCCCGGGAGGGGGACAGGGAGGCTGGGAGCAGTTCTTC.

Remarks on this clone: Different DNA sequences within this sample yield the same CDR3. The chain recombines TRBV7-2 with TRBJ1-2, with D uncertain. CDR1 and CDR2 (germline): SGHTA, FQGNSA. The length of the CDR3 is 14 residues. V was cut by 5 bases and J by 2 bases, with 12 bases left in between. CDR3 in amino acids: CASSLGGSNYGYTF. The CDR3 region has the DNA TGTGCCAGCAGCCTAGGAGGCAGCAACTATGGCTACACCTTC.

In DNA form, the CDR3 reads TGTGCCATCAGTGAATCTAGCGGGCCCTACAATGAGCAGTTCTTC. Protein: CAISESSGPYNEQFF. The gene calls are TRBV10-3 and TRBJ2-1; 8 bases match TRBD2. There are 15 residues in the CDR3. Trimming took 3 bases from V and 2 from J; bases not matched to a gene: 3. From germline, CDR1 is ENHRY and CDR2 SYGVKD.

This rearrangement joins TRBV28 to TRBJ2-2; possible D gene TRBD2, 6 bases. This CDR3 is 14 amino acids long. Trimming removed 5 bases at V and 7 bases at J, with 14 bases between. Germline V gene sequence: CDR1 MDHEN, CDR2 SYDVKM. The CDR3 DNA reads as TGTGCCAGCAGTGGGGGAGGATGGAACGGGGAGCTGTTTTTT. It codes for CASSGGGWNGELFF.

This clone was observed a few times. This chain connects TRBV7-9 to TRBJ1-2; D is possibly TRBD1 (5 bases). Trimming took 5 bases from V and 6 from J, leaving 10 bases between them. Germline assignment: CDR1 SEHNR and CDR2 FQNEAQ (reference sequence). The CDR3 runs to 12 residues. The chain's CDR3 is CASSQGRDGYTF. The CDR3 coding sequence is TGTGCCAGCAGCCAAGGCAGGGATGGCTACACCTTC.

This clone was observed a handful of times. V gene TRBV6-5 combines with J gene TRBJ2-7; the match to TRBD1 covers 10 bases. The CDR3 is made up of 16 amino acids. Looked up from germline, CDR1 is MNHEY and CDR2 is SVGAGI. V lost 4 bases and J lost 1; bases outside the gene matches: 7. DNA for the CDR3: TGTGCCAGCAGTTGGGACAGGGGTCCTTCTTCCTACGAGCAGTACTTC. This translates into CASSWDRGPSSYEQYF.

This clone was seen a few times. The rearrangement links TRBV7-9 to TRBJ2-4; 8 bases match TRBD1. CDR3 length: 14 residues. V shed 5 bases, J shed 4 bases, and the junction held 4 bases outside the gene matches. Germline CDR1 and CDR2: SEHNR and FQNEAQ (reference sequence). The CDR3 reads CASSPRQGKNIQYF. Here the CDR3 DNA reads TGTGCCAGCAGCCCGAGACAGGGGAAAAACATTCAGTACTTC. Full variable domain (outside the CDR3, taken from reference TRBV7-9 and TRBJ2-4): DTGVSQNPRHKITKRGQNVTFRCDPISEHNRLYWYRQTLGQGPEFLTYFQNEAQLEKSRLLSDRFSAERPKGSFSTLEIQRTEQGDSAMYLCASSPRQGKNIQYFGAGTRLSVL.

This clone was counted a few times. The chain uses TRBV4-3 and TRBJ1-2; 7 bases fit TRBD1. Germline CDR1 reads LGHNA; CDR2 reads YSLEER. This CDR3 comprises 14 residues. V was pared by 4 bases and J by 5 bases, with 7 bases of the junction left unmatched. The CDR3 DNA reads TGCGCCAGCAGCCCCACCAAACAGGGGTATGGCTACACCTTC. The encoded protein is CASSPTKQGYGYTF.

This chain joins TRBV7-9 and TRBJ1-5, with a tentative D call TRBD1 (6 bases). Germline loops: CDR1 SEHNR, CDR2 FQNEAQ (reference sequence). V was pared by 5 bases and J by 0 bases, with 14 bases between. The CDR3 sequence is 16 residues long. The CDR3 DNA is TGTGCCAGCAGCCCCATTGCAGGGGTTAGCAATCAGCCCCAGCATTTT. Amino acids: CASSPIAGVSNQPQHF.

This clone has a handful of counts. The chain links TRBV30 to TRBJ2-3; D perhaps matches TRBD2 (6 bases). V lost 2 bases, J lost 3 bases, and 12 bases lay in between. The germline gives CDR1 GTSNPN, CDR2 SVGIG (reference sequence). This CDR3 is 14 amino acids long. CDR3 bases: TGTGCCTGGAGTAGGCTAGCGACGACAGATACGCAGTATTTT. Translating it yields CAWSRLATTDTQYF.

This clone has only a few counts. This sample includes further DNA sequences coding for the same CDR3. The chain links TRBV19 to TRBJ2-5, with D possibly matching TRBD2 (6 bases). The CDR3 runs 12 residues. Trimming cost V 3 bases and J 5 bases, with 7 bases left between them. Germline V gene sequence: CDR1 LNHDA, CDR2 SQIVND (reference sequence). The CDR3 region has the DNA TGTGCCAGTAGTATCCGGGGGGAGACCCAGTACTTC. Its translation: CASSIRGETQYF.

This sequence joins TRBV28 and TRBJ1-1; D gene ambiguous. Trimming took off 4 bases at V and 4 bases at J, with 16 bases between the two ends. The germline gives CDR1 MDHEN, CDR2 SYDVKM. CDR3 length equals 15 residues. CDR3 DNA sequence: TGTGCCAGCAGTTCCCGGGGAGGGAGGGCCACTGAAGCTTTCTTT. Translating gives CASSSRGGRATEAFF.

The rearrangement links TRBV11-2 to TRBJ2-7; possibly TRBD1 for D (6 bases). CDR1 is SGHAT, CDR2 FQNNGV, per germline. The V end was cut by 3 bases, the J end by 5 bases, with 17 bases between. The CDR3 consists of 15 residues. This CDR3 reads CASSFRTDQYDEQYF. The CDR3 region has the DNA TGTGCCAGCAGCTTCCGGACAGATCAATACGACGAGCAGTACTTC.

The chain links TRBV7-9 to TRBJ2-2; the match to TRBD1 covers 9 bases. Germline V gene lookup returns CDR1 SEHNR and CDR2 FQNEAQ (reference sequence). The CDR3 length is 16 residues. J lost 3 bases, V lost 6 bases, and 8 bases had no gene match. DNA for the CDR3: TGTGCCAGCAGTTTGACAGGGGGAGCGGACACCGGGGAGCTGTTTTTT. Its protein is CASSLTGGADTGELFF.

This sequence joins TRBV9 and TRBJ2-2; TRBD1 matches at 9 bases. Trimming removed 1 base from V and 6 bases from J; junction bases left unmatched: 7. CDR1 is SGDLS, CDR2 YYNGEE, per germline. The CDR3 is 16 amino acids. The chain's CDR3 is CASSVRGQGAAGELFF. For the CDR3, the DNA is TGTGCCAGCAGCGTAAGGGGACAGGGAGCCGCCGGGGAGCTGTTTTTT. The whole variable domain, filled in from reference TRBV9 and TRBJ2-2, reads DSGVTQTPKHLITATGQRVTLRCSPRSGDLSVYWYQQSLDQGLQFLIQYYNGEERAKGNILERFSAQQFPDLHSELNLSSLELGDSALYFCASSVRGQGAAGELFFGEGSRLTVL.

V usage is TRBV29-1 and J usage is TRBJ1-2; 8 bases are shared with TRBD1. The CDR3 runs 13 residues. Trimming took 7 bases from V and 5 from J; bases not matched to a gene: 9. The V gene's germline CDR1 is SQVTM and CDR2 ANQGSEA. This CDR3 is CSGTLTGAYGYTF. The CDR3 DNA reads TGCAGCGGCACCCTGACAGGGGCGTATGGCTACACCTTC.

J is TRBJ2-1 and V is TRBV19, with 8 bases matching TRBD2. The CDR3 extends over 14 amino acids. Germline CDR1 and CDR2: LNHDA and SQIVND (reference sequence). After removal of 5 bases from V and 8 bases from J, the junction contained 8 bases not matched to a gene. The CDR3 DNA sequence: TGTGCCAGTAGTGTGACCGGGACTAGTGATGAGCAGTTCTTC. This translates into CASSVTGTSDEQFF.

This clone was counted only a few times. CDR3 sequence: CASSPDRGTEAFF. The DNA for the CDR3 is TGCGCCAGCAGCCCAGACAGAGGTACTGAAGCTTTCTTT. V is TRBV5-1 and J is TRBJ1-1; possibly TRBD1 for D (5 bases). Trimming stripped 4 bases from V and 5 bases from J, with 12 bases between. Germline loops: CDR1 SGHRS, CDR2 YFSETQ. This CDR3 has 13 residues.

This clone turned up a few times. The rearrangement uses TRBV30 and TRBJ2-7, with TRBD2 matching 8 bases. This CDR3 has 13 residues. Per germline, CDR1 GTSNPN and CDR2 SVGIG (reference sequence). Trimming at V came to 4 bases and at J to 2 bases, leaving 4 bases not matched to a gene. The CDR3 reads CAWNLAGPYEQYF. The CDR3 DNA is TGTGCCTGGAACTTAGCGGGACCCTACGAGCAGTACTTC.

The rearrangement links TRBV4-3 to TRBJ1-2; the match to TRBD1 covers 9 bases. Trimming removed 3 bases from V and 2 bases from J; junction bases left unmatched: 4. Germline values: CDR1 LGHNA, CDR2 YSLEER. The CDR3 loop spans 15 amino acids. CDR3 sequence (DNA): TGCGCCAGCAGCCACCGGACAGGGGAAAACTATGGCTACACCTTC. It specifies CASSHRTGENYGYTF.

This chain links TRBV10-3 with TRBJ1-5; D call uncertain. The CDR3 sequence is 15 residues long. Germline loops: CDR1 ENHRY, CDR2 SYGVKD. Trimming pared 0 bases from V and 2 bases from J, leaving 8 bases between. The chain's CDR3 is CAISESKGGNQPQHF. The DNA for the CDR3 is TGTGCCATCAGTGAGTCTAAGGGAGGCAATCAGCCCCAGCATTTT.

This clone was seen more than once but under ten times. The CDR3: CASSSSGIYQETQYF. The CDR3 coding sequence is TGTGCCAGCAGTTCCTCCGGGATCTACCAAGAGACCCAGTACTTC. The V call is TRBV7-2, the J call TRBJ2-5, with D maybe TRBD2 (5 bases). Looked up from germline, CDR1 is SGHTA and CDR2 is FQGNSA. Trimming shortened V by 6 bases and J by 0 bases, and 14 bases separated the two germline ends. The CDR3 consists of 15 residues.

This sequence joins TRBV5-5 and TRBJ2-3; 7 nucleotides agree with TRBD1. The CDR3 is 13 residues long. Germline CDR1 and CDR2: SGHKS and YYEKEE (reference sequence). Losses at the gene ends were 4 bases for V and 4 bases for J; bases not matched to a gene: 3. CDR3 nucleotides: TGTGCCAGCAGCCGACAGGGAGCAGATACGCAGTATTTT. This codes for CASSRQGADTQYF.

This clone was seen a handful of times. The chain recombines TRBV23-1 with TRBJ1-4; D not resolved. TRBV23-1 falls under the ORF class, with uncertain function. The CDR3 extends over 13 amino acids. Deletions cut 4 bases from V and 4 bases from J, with 7 bases between. CDR3 sequence (DNA): TGCGCCAGCAGTCGGGCCCTTAATGAAAAACTGTTTTTT. This sequence encodes CASSRALNEKLFF.